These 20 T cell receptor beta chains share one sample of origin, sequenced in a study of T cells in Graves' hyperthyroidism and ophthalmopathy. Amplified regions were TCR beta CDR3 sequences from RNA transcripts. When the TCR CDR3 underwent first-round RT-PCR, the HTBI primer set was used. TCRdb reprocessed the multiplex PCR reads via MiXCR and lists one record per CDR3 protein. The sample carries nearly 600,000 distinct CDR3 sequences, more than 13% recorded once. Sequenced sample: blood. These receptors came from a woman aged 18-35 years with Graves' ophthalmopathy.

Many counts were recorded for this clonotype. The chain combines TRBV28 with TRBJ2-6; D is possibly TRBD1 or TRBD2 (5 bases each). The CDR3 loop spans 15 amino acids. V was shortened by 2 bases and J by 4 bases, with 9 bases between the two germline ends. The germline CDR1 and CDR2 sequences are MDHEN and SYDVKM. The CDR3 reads CASSLPGDGANVLTF. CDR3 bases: TGTGCCAGCAGTTTACCTGGGGACGGGGCCAACGTCCTGACTTTC. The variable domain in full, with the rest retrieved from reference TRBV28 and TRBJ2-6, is DVKVTQSSRYLVKRTGEKVFLECVQDMDHENMFWYRQDPGLGLRLIYFSYDVKMKEKGDIPEGYSVSREKKERFSLILESASTNQTSMYLCASSLPGDGANVLTFGAGSRLTVL.

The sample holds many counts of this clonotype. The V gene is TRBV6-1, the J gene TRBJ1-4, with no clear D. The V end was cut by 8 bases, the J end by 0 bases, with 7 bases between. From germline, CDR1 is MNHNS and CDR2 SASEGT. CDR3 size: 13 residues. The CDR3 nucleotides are TGTGCCAGCCGTACTGCAACTAATGAAAAACTGTTTTTT. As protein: CASRTATNEKLFF.

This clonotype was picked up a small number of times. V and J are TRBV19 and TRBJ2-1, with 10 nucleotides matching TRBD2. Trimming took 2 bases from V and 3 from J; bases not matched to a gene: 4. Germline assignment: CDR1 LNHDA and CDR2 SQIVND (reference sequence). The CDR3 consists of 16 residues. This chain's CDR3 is CASSILAGEVYNEQFF. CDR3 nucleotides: TGTGCCAGTAGTATACTAGCGGGGGAGGTCTACAATGAGCAGTTCTTC.

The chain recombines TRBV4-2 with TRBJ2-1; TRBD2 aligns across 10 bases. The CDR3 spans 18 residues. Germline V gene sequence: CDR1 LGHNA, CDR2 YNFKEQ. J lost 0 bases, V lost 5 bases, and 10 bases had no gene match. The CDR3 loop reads CASSFPRTSGASYNEQFF. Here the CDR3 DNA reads TGTGCCAGCAGCTTCCCCCGGACTAGCGGAGCCTCCTACAATGAGCAGTTCTTC.

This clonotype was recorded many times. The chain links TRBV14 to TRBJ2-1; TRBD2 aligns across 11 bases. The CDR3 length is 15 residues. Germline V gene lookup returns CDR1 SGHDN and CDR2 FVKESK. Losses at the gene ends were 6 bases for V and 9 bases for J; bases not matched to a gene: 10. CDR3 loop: CASRELAGVASEQFF. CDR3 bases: TGTGCCAGCAGAGAACTAGCGGGAGTGGCTAGTGAGCAGTTCTTC.

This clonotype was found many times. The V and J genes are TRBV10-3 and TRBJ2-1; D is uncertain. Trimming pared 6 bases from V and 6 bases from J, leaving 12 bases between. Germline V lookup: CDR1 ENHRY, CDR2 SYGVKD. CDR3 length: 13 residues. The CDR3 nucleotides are TGTGCCATCAGCGCCGGGTGGGGCAATGAGCAGTTCTTC. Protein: CAISAGWGNEQFF.

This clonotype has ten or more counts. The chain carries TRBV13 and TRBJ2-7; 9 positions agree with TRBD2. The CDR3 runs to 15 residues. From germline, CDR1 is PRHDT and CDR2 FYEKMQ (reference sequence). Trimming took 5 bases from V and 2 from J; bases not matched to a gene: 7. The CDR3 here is CASSKEGLAPYEQYF. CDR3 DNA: TGTGCCAGCAGCAAAGAGGGACTAGCTCCCTACGAGCAGTACTTC.

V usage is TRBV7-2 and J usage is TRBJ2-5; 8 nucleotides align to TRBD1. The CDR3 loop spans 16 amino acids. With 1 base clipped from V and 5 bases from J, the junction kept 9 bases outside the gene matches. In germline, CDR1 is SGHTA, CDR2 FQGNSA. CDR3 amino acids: CASSLEQTQGAETQYF. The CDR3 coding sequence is TGTGCCAGCAGCTTAGAGCAAACGCAGGGGGCGGAGACCCAGTACTTC. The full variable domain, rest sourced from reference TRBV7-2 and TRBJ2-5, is GAGVSQSPSNKVTEKGKDVELRCDPISGHTALYWYRQSLGQGLEFLIYFQGNSAPDKSGLPSDRFSAERTGGSVSTLTIQRTQQEDSAVYLCASSLEQTQGAETQYFGPGTRLLVL.

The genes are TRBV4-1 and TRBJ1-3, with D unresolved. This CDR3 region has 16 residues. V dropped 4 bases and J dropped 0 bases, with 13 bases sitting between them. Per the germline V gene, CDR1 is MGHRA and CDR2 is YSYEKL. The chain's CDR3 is CASSRRAGFSGNTIYF. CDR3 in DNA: TGCGCCAGCAGCCGACGGGCCGGATTCTCTGGAAACACCATATATTTT.

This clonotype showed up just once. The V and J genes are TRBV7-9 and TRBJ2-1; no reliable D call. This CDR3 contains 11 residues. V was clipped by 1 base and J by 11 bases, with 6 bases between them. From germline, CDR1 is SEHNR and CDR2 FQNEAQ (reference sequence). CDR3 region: CASSLDHQQFF. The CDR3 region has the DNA TGTGCCAGCAGCTTAGACCACCAGCAGTTCTTC.

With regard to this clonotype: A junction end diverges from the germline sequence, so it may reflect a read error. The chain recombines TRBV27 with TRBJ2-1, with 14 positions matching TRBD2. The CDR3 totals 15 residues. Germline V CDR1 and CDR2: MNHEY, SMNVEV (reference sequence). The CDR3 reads CASSLGTSGRNEQSF. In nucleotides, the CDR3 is TGTGCCAGCAGTTTAGGGACTAGCGGGAGAAATGAGCAGTCCTTC.

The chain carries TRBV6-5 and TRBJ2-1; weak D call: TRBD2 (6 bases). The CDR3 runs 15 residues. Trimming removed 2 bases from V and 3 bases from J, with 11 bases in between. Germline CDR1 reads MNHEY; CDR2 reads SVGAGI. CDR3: CASSYRDSSYNEQFF. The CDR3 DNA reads TGTGCCAGCAGTTACCGGGACTCCAGCTACAATGAGCAGTTCTTC.

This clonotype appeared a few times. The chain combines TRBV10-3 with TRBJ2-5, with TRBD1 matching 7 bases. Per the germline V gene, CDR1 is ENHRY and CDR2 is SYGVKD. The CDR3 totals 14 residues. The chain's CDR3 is CATADRAYQETQYF. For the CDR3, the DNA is TGTGCGACTGCAGACAGGGCGTACCAAGAGACCCAGTACTTC.

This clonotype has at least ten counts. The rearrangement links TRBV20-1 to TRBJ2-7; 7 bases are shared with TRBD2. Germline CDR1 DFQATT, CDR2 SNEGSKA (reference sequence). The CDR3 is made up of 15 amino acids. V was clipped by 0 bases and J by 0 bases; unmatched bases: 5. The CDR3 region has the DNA TGCAGTGCTAGAGATTGGAGCGGGGCCTCCTACGAGCAGTACTTC. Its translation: CSARDWSGASYEQYF.

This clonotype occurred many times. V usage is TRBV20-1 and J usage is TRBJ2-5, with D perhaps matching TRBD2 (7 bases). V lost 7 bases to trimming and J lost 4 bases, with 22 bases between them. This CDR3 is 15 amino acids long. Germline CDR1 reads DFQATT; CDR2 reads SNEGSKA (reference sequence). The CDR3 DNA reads TGCAGTGTTGGGCGGGAGCTCTCGGGGGCAGAGACCCAGTACTTC. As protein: CSVGRELSGAETQYF.

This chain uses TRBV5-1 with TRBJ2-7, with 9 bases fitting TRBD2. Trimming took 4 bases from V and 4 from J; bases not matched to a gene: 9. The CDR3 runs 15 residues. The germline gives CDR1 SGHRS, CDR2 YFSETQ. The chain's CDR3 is CASSGQGLAQYEQYF. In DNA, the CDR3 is TGCGCCAGCAGCGGCCAAGGACTAGCGCAGTACGAGCAGTACTTC.

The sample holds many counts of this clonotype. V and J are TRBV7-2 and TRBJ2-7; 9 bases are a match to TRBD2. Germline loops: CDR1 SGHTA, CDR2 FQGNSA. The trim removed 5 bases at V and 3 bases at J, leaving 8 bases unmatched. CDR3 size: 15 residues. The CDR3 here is CASSLWLAGNYEQYF. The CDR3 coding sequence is TGTGCCAGCAGCCTGTGGCTAGCGGGGAACTACGAGCAGTACTTC.

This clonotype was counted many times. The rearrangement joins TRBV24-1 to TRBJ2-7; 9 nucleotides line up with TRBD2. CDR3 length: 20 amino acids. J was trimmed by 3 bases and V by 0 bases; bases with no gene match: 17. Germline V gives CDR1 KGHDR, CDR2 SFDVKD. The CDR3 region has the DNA TGTGCCACCAGTGATTTGCTCCCAGGTCAGGGAGCGGGAGGCGGCTACGAGCAGTACTTC. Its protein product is CATSDLLPGQGAGGGYEQYF.

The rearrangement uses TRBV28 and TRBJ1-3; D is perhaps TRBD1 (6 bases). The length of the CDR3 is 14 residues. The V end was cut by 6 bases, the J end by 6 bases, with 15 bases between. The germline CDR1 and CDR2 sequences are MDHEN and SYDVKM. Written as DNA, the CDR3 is TGTGCCAGCAGCCCCCCGCGGGGGGCAAACACCATATATTTT. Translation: CASSPPRGANTIYF.

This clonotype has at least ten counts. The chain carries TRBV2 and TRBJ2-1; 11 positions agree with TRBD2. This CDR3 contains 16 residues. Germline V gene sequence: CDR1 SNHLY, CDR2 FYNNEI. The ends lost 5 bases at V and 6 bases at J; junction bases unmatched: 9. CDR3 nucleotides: TGTGCCAGCAGTCCTCCGGGACTAGCGGAACTCAATGAGCAGTTCTTC. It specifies CASSPPGLAELNEQFF.